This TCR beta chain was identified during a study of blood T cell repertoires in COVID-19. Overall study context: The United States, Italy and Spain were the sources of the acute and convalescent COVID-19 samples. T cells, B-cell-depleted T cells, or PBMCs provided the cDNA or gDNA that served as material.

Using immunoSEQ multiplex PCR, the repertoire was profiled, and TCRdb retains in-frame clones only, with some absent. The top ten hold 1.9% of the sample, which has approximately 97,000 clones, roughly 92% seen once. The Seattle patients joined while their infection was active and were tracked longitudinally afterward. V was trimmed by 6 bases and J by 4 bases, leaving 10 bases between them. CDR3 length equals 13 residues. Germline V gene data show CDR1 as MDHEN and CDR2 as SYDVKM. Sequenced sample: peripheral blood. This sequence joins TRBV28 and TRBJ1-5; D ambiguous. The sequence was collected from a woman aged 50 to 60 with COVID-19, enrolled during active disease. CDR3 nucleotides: TGTGCCAGCAGCCCCGGTTTGAATCAGCCCCAGCATTTT. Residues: CASSPGLNQPQHF.